A selection of T cell receptor beta chains follows, all from one sample in a study of T cell responses to AZD1222 COVID-19 vaccine. Assay: immunoSEQ multiplex PCR; the TCRdb copy retains only in-frame clones and omits some. The sample shows 150,000 or so clones, more than 80% of them seen only once. Sequencing used peripheral blood, obtained 28 days after the second dose of the MenACWY control vaccine. The receptors derive from an adult who received the MenACWY meningococcal vaccine as a control. CDR3s include the opening cysteine and the closing phenylalanine or tryptophan. Fields, in order: clone size, V gene, J gene, D gene, CDR3 protein, CDR3 DNA. The D gene is left open where the match is weak. Rows give clone size only sometimes, using once, few, many, or a class for an expanded clone.

NA	TRBV7-2	TRBJ2-2	NA	CASSRTKGMGGELFF	TGTGCCAGCAGCCGGACAAAGGGGATGGGCGGGGAGCTGTTTTTT
NA	TRBV14	TRBJ2-2	TRBD2	CASSLIPPGLASGELFF	TGTGCCAGCAGCCTTATACCCCCGGGACTAGCATCAGGGGAGCTGTTTTTT
NA	TRBV11-1	TRBJ2-5	NA	CASSFLAIQETQYF	TGTGCCAGCAGCTTTTTGGCGATCCAAGAGACCCAGTACTTC
NA	TRBV19	TRBJ1-1	NA	CASSEGGGTEAFF	TGTGCCAGTAGTGAGGGAGGCGGGACTGAAGCTTTCTTT
few	TRBV28	TRBJ2-3	NA	CASSRGGALGTDTQYF	TGTGCCAGCAGTAGAGGAGGGGCACTAGGCACAGATACGCAGTATTTT
NA	TRBV2	TRBJ2-7	NA	CASKNAYEQYF	TGTGCCAGCAAGAATGCCTACGAGCAGTACTTC
NA	TRBV19	TRBJ1-5	NA	CASSIVRANQPQHF	TGTGCCAGTAGTATAGTCAGGGCTAATCAGCCCCAGCATTTT
NA	TRBV19	TRBJ2-1	NA	CASSRAGSSYNEQFF	TGTGCCAGTAGTCGGGCGGGCAGCTCCTACAATGAGCAGTTCTTC
NA	TRBV5-1	TRBJ2-3	NA	CASSLGTAGTDTQYF	TGCGCCAGCAGCTTGGGGACTGCGGGCACAGATACGCAGTATTTT
once	TRBV3-1/TRBV3-2	TRBJ2-1	NA	CASSQNWDNEQFF	TGTGCCAGCAGCCAAAACTGGGACAATGAGCAGTTCTTC
NA	TRBV12-3/TRBV12-4	TRBJ1-1	NA	CASGTGPGAFF	TGTGCCAGCGGAACAGGGCCAGGAGCTTTCTTT
few	TRBV30	TRBJ1-5	NA	CAWSHLSYSNQPQHF	TGTGCCTGGAGTCATCTCTCCTATAGCAATCAGCCCCAGCATTTT
few	TRBV19	TRBJ1-6	NA	CASSIGVGGSPLHF	TGTGCCAGTAGTATCGGGGTGGGGGGTTCACCCCTCCACTTT
once	TRBV10-3	TRBJ1-2	NA	CAISESGGYGYTF	TGTGCCATCAGTGAGTCGGGGGGCTATGGCTACACCTTC
NA	TRBV28	TRBJ1-2	TRBD1	CASTGTGGGISGYTF	TGTGCCAGCACCGGGACAGGAGGGGGTATATCTGGCTACACCTTC
NA	TRBV5-6	TRBJ2-2	NA	CASSLGQNTGELFF	TGTGCCAGCAGCTTAGGACAGAACACCGGGGAGCTGTTTTTT
NA	TRBV28	TRBJ1-1	TRBD1	CASSSYRGRTEAFF	TGTGCCAGCAGTTCATACAGGGGGCGGACTGAAGCTTTCTTT
NA	TRBV6-2/TRBV6-3	TRBJ1-1	NA	CASSYPGTYEAFF	TGTGCCAGCAGTTACCCCGGGACATATGAAGCTTTCTTT
NA	TRBV20-1	TRBJ2-7	NA	CSASDRRGIATYEQYF	TGCAGTGCTAGTGACCGGAGGGGAATCGCGACCTACGAGCAGTACTTC
NA	TRBV25-1	TRBJ2-6	NA	CASSDSGVSGANVLTF	TGTGCCAGCAGTGACTCCGGCGTCTCTGGGGCCAACGTCCTGACTTTC
NA	TRBV29-1	TRBJ2-3	NA	CSVGTDSLSEYF	TGCAGCGTTGGCACGGACTCCCTATCCGAGTATTTT
NA	TRBV5-6	TRBJ1-4	NA	CASSAGTINEKLFF	TGTGCCAGCAGCGCCGGGACAATTAATGAAAAACTGTTTTTT
once	TRBV10-2	TRBJ2-7	NA	CASSLGSFYEQYF	TGCGCCAGCAGCCTCGGGAGCTTCTACGAGCAGTACTTC
NA	TRBV25-1	TRBJ1-5	NA	CATGERGVQPQHF	TGTGCCACCGGGGAGAGGGGGGTCCAGCCCCAGCATTTT
NA	TRBV4-3	TRBJ1-5	NA	CASSQDDRGVVQPQHF	TGCGCCAGCAGCCAAGACGATCGGGGGGTGGTCCAGCCCCAGCATTTT
NA	TRBV7-2	TRBJ1-2	NA	CASSLKGEAGSLLNYGYTF	TGTGCCAGCAGCTTAAAGGGAGAGGCAGGGAGCCTCCTTAACTATGGCTACACCTTC
NA	TRBV7-2	TRBJ1-2	NA	CASSVQGQIDTF	TGTGCCAGCAGCGTTCAAGGACAGATCGACACCTTC
NA	TRBV15	TRBJ1-5	NA	CATSLAYRNQPQHF	TGTGCCACCAGCTTGGCTTATCGGAATCAGCCCCAGCATTTT
NA	TRBV27	TRBJ2-3	NA	CASSLRGSLLRTDTQYF	TGTGCCAGCAGTTTACGGGGGAGTCTCTTAAGGACAGATACGCAGTATTTT
NA	TRBV10-2	TRBJ2-1	NA	CAHSVRQFF	TGCGCCCACTCGGTTCGGCAGTTCTTC
once	TRBV28	TRBJ2-1	TRBD2	CASSTVGREVYNEQFF	TGTGCCAGCAGTACCGTTGGACGGGAGGTGTACAATGAGCAGTTCTTC
NA	TRBV28	TRBJ2-1	TRBD1	CASSSPRDRSYNEQFF	TGTGCCAGCAGTTCTCCCCGGGACAGATCTTACAATGAGCAGTTCTTC
NA	TRBV6-5	TRBJ1-1	NA	CASSKYAGVDTEAFF	TGTGCCAGCAGTAAGTACGCGGGGGTAGACACTGAAGCTTTCTTT
NA	TRBV5-5	TRBJ1-3	NA	CASSLVWGASGNTIYF	TGTGCCAGCAGCTTGGTTTGGGGGGCCTCTGGAAACACCATATATTTT
NA	TRBV28	TRBJ1-1	NA	CASSPTENTEAFF	TGTGCCAGCAGCCCGACAGAGAACACTGAAGCTTTCTTT
NA	TRBV19	TRBJ1-4	TRBD1	CASSLRQGTNEKLFF	TGTGCCAGTAGTCTTAGACAGGGGACTAATGAAAAACTGTTTTTT
medium-sized	TRBV16	TRBJ1-5	NA	CASNQDARAENGNQPQHF	TGTGCCAGCAACCAGGACGCCCGAGCCGAGAATGGCAATCAGCCCCAGCATTTT
once	TRBV9	TRBJ2-1	NA	CASSAASSSSYNEQFF	TGTGCCAGCAGCGCCGCTAGCTCCAGCTCCTACAATGAGCAGTTCTTC
NA	TRBV11-2	TRBJ1-1	NA	CASSLGTEAFF	TGTGCCAGCAGCTTAGGCACTGAAGCTTTCTTT
few	TRBV7-9	TRBJ2-5	TRBD2	CASSRLADQETQYF	TGTGCCAGCAGCAGACTAGCGGACCAAGAGACCCAGTACTTC
NA	TRBV3-1/TRBV3-2	TRBJ1-1	NA	CASSRRSQNTEAFF	TGTGCCAGCAGCCGCCGCAGCCAGAACACTGAAGCTTTCTTT
few	TRBV5-5	TRBJ1-5	TRBD1	CASSSGTGTGNQPQHF	TGTGCCAGCAGTTCCGGGACAGGGACGGGCAATCAGCCCCAGCATTTT